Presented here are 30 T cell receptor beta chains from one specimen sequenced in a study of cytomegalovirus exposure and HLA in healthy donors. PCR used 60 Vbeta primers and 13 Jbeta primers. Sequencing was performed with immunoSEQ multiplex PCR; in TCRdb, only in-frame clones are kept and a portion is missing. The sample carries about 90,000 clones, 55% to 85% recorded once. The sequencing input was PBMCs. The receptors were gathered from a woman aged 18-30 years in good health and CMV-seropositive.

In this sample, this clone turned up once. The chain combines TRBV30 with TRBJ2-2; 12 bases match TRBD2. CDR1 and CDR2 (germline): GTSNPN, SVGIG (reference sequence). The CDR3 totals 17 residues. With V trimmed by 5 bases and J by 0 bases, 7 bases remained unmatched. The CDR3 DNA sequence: TGTGCCTGGGGCCGACTAGCGGGGGTGTCGAACACCGGGGAGCTGTTTTTT. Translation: CAWGRLAGVSNTGELFF.

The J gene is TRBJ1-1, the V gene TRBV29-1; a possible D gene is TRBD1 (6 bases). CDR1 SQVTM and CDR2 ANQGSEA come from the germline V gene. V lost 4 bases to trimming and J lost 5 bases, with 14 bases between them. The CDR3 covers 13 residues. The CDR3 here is CSVGRGGGTEAFF. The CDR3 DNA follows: TGCAGCGTTGGGAGAGGGGGGGGGACTGAAGCTTTCTTT.

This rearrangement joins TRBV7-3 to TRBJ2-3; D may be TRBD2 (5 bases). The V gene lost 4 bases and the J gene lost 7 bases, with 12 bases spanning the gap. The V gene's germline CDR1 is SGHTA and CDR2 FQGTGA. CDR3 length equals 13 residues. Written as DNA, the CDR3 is TGTGCCAGCAGCTCCGCCAGCGGTAATACGCAGTATTTT. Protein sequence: CASSSASGNTQYF.

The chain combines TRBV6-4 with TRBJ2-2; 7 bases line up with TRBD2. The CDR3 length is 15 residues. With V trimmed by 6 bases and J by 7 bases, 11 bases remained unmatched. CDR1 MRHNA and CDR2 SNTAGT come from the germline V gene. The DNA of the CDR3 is TGTGCCAGCAGCCACGGGGGGATCGGGAGCGGGGAGCTGTTTTTT. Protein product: CASSHGGIGSGELFF.

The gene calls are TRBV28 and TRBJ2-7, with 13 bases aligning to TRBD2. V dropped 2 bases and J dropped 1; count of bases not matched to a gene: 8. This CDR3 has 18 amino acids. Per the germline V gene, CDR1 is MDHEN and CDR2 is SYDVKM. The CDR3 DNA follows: TGTGCCAGCAGTTTAGCAGGACTAGCGGGAGATGGGTCCTACGAGCAGTACTTC. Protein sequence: CASSLAGLAGDGSYEQYF.

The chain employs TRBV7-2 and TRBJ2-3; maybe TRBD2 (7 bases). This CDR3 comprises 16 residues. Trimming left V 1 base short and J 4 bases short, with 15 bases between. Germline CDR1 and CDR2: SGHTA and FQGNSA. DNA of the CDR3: TGTGCCAGCAGCTTAGGTCTAGCGGAGGGGGCAGATACGCAGTATTTT. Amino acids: CASSLGLAEGADTQYF.

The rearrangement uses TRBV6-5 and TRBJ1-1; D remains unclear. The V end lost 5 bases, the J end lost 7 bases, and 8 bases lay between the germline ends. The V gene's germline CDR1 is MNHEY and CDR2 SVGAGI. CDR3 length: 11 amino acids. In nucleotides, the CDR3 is TGTGCCAGCAGTCTGGAGGGTGAAGCTTTCTTT. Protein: CASSLEGEAFF.

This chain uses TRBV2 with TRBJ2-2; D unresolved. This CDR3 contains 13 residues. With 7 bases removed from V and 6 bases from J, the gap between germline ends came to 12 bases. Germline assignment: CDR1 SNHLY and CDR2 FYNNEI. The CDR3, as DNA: TGTGCCAGCAAACTTAGCTGGGCCGGGGAGCTGTTTTTT. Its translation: CASKLSWAGELFF.

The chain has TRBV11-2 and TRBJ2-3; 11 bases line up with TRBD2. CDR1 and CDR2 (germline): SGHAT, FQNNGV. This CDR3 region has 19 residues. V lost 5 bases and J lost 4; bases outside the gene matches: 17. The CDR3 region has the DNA TGTGCCAGCAGCGATAGACGGTTTAGCGGGAGGGAGGGGGCAGATACGCAGTATTTT. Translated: CASSDRRFSGREGADTQYF.

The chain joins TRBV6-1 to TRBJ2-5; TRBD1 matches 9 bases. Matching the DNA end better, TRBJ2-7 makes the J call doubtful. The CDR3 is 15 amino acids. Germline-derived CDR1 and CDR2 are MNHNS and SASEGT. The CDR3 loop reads CASSETGTGSYEQYF. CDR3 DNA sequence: TGTGCCAGCAGTGAAACCGGGACAGGGTCCTACGAGCAGTACTTC.

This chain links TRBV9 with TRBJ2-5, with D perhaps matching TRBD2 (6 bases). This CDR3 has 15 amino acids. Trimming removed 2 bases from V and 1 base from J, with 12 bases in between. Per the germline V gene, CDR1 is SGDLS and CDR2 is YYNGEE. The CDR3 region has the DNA TGTGCCAGCAGCGTTGGGAGGTCCGTCCAAGAGACCCAGTACTTC. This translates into CASSVGRSVQETQYF.

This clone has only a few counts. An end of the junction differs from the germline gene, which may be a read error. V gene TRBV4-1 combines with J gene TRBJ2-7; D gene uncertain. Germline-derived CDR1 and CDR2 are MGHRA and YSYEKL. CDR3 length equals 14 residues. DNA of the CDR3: TGTGCCAGCAGCCAAGAGTACCCCGAGAGCGAGCAGTACTTC. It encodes CASSQEYPESEQYF.

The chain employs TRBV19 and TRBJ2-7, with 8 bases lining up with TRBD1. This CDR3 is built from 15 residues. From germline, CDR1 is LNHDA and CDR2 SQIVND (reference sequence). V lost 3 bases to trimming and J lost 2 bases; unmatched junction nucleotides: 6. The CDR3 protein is CASSIPGTGTYEQYF. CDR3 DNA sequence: TGTGCCAGTAGTATCCCCGGGACAGGAACCTACGAGCAGTACTTC.

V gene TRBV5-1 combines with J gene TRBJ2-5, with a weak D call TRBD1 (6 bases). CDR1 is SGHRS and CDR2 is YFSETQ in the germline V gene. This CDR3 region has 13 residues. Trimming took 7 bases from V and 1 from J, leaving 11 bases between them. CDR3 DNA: TGCGCCAGCTACCTGACAGGCCAAGAGACCCAGTACTTC. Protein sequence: CASYLTGQETQYF.

As DNA, the CDR3 is TGTGCCAGCAGCGTTAGTGGGACAGGGAGCACCGGGGAGCTGTTTTTT. Amino acid sequence: CASSVSGTGSTGELFF. This chain connects TRBV9 to TRBJ2-2, with 9 bases matching TRBD1. Germline V gives CDR1 SGDLS, CDR2 YYNGEE. The V and J ends lost 2 bases and 4 bases, in that order; junction bases with no gene match: 6. CDR3 length equals 16 residues.

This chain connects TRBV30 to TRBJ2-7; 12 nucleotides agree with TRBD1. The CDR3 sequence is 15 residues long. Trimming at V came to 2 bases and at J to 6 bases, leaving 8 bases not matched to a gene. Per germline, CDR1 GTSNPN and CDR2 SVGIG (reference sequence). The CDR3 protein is CAWSLGGTGGAEQYF. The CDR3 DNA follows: TGTGCCTGGAGTCTCGGGGGGACAGGGGGCGCCGAGCAGTACTTC.

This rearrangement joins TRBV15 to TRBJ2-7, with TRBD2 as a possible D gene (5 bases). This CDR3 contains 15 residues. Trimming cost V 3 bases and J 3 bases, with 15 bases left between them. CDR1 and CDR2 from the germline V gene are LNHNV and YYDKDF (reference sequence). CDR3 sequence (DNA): TGTGCCACCAGCAGGGAAGGACTGCCAGGCTACGAGCAGTACTTC. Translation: CATSREGLPGYEQYF.

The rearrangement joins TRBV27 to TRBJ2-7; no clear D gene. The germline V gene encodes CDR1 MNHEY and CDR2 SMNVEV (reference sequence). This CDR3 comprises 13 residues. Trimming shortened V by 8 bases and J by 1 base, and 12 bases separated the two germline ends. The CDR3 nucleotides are TGTGCCAGCGCCGTGGGCAGTTCCTACGAGCAGTACTTC. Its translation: CASAVGSSYEQYF.

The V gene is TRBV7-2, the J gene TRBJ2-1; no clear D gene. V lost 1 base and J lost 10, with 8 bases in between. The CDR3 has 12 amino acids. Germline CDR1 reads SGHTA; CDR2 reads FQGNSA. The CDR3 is CASSLGLPEQFF. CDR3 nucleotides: TGTGCCAGCAGCTTAGGACTCCCCGAGCAGTTCTTC.

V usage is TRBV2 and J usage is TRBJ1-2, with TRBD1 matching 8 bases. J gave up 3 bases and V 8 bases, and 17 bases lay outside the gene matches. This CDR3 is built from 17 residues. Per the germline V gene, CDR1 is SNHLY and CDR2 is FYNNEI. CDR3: CASVKGDRTGLDYGYTF. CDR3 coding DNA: TGTGCCAGCGTGAAGGGGGATCGGACAGGGTTGGACTATGGCTACACCTTC.

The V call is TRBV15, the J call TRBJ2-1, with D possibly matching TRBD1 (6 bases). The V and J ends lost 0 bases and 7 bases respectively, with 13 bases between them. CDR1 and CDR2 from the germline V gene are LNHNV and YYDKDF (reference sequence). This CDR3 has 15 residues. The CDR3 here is CATSRDRGLGNEQFF. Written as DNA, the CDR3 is TGTGCCACCAGCAGAGACAGGGGCTTGGGGAATGAGCAGTTCTTC.

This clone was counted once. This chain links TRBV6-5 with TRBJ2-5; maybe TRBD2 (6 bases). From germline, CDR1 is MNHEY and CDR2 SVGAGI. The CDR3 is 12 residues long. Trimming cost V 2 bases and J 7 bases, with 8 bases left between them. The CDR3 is CASSYVGGTQYF. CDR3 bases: TGTGCCAGCAGTTACGTCGGGGGGACCCAGTACTTC.

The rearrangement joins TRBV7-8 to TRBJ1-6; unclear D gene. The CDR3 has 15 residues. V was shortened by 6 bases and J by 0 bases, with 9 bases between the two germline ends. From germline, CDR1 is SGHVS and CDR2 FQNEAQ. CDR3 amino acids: CASRAGSSYNSPLHF. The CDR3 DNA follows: TGTGCCAGCAGGGCCGGGAGCTCCTATAATTCACCCCTCCACTTT.

The CDR3 protein is CASRFLREAGNTIYF. The CDR3 DNA follows: TGTGCCAGCAGATTCCTCCGGGAGGCAGGAAACACCATATATTTT. This chain uses TRBV5-6 with TRBJ1-3; no clear D gene. The CDR3 runs to 15 residues. CDR1 is SGHDT and CDR2 is YYEEEE in the germline V gene. Trimming pared 5 bases from V and 4 bases from J, leaving 16 bases between.

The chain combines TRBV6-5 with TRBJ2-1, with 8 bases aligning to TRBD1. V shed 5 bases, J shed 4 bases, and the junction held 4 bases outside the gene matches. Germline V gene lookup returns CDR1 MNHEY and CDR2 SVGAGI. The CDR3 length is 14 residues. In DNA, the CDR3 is TGTGCCAGCAGTGCCGGGACAGGATACAATGAGCAGTTCTTC. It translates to CASSAGTGYNEQFF.

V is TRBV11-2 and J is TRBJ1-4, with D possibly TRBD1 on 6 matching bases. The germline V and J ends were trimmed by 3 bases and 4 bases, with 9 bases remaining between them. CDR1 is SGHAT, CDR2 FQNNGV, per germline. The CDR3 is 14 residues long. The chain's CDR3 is CASSFGQFNEKLFF. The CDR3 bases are TGTGCCAGCAGCTTCGGACAGTTTAATGAAAAACTGTTTTTT. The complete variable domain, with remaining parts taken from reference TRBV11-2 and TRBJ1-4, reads EAGVAQSPRYKIIEKRQSVAFWCNPISGHATLYWYQQILGQGPKLLIQFQNNGVVDDSQLPKDRFSAERLKGVDSTLKIQPAKLEDSAVYLCASSFGQFNEKLFFGSGTQLSVL.

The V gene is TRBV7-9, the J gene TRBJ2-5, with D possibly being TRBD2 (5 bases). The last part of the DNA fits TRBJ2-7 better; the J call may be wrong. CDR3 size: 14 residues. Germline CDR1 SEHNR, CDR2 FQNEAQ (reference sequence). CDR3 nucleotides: TGTGCCAGCAGCTTAGAAGGGAGCTCCTACGAGCAGTACTTC. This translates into CASSLEGSSYEQYF.

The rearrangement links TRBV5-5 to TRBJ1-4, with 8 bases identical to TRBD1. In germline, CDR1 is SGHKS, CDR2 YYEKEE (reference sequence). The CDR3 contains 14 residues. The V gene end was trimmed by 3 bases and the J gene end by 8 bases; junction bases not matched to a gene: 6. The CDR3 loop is CASSSTGEREKLFF. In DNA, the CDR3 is TGTGCCAGCAGCTCGACAGGGGAGAGGGAAAAACTGTTTTTT.

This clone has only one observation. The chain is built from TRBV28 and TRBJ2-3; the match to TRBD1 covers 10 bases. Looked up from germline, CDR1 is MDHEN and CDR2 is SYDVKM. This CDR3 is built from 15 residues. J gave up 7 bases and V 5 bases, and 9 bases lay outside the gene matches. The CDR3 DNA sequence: TGTGCCAGCAGTCCCGACAGGGGGCCCAGAAATACGCAGTATTTT. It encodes CASSPDRGPRNTQYF.

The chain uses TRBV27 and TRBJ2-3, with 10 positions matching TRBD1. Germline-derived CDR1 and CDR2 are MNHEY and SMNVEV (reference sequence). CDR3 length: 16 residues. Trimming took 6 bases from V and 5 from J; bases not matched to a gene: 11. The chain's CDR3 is CASRKPGQGRRDTQYF. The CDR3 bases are TGTGCCAGCAGGAAACCGGGACAGGGGAGAAGAGATACGCAGTATTTT.